Listed here are 14 T cell receptor beta chains from one sample, sequenced in a study of blood T cells in healthy people across ages. Using a J-beta primer mix together with a sample-barcoded 5' primer, a second PCR was run for roughly 6 to 11 cycles. MiXCR, applied by TCRdb to the 5' RACE reads, yields one record per CDR3 protein. The sample holds about 1.6 million distinct CDR3 sequences, about 32% seen once. Material: blood. These receptors came from a woman aged 30 to 39 in good health.

The rearrangement joins TRBV15 to TRBJ1-1; tentative D call: TRBD1 (5 bases). From germline, CDR1 is LNHNV and CDR2 YYDKDF (reference sequence). The CDR3 contains 12 residues. Trimming took 7 bases from V and 5 from J, leaving 11 bases between them. DNA for the CDR3: TGTGCCACCACCTCCCGGGGGACTGAAGCTTTCTTT. Translating it yields CATTSRGTEAFF. The full variable domain, its missing parts supplied by reference TRBV15 and TRBJ1-1, is DAMVIQNPRYQVTQFGKPVTLSCSQTLNHNVMYWYQQKSSQAPKLLFHYYDKDFNNEADTPDNFQSRRPNTSFCFLDIRSPGLGDTAMYLCATTSRGTEAFFGQGTRLTVV.

V usage is TRBV18 and J usage is TRBJ1-5; D unclear. Germline loops: CDR1 KGHSH, CDR2 LQKENI. V was clipped by 0 bases and J by 0 bases, with 3 bases between them. The CDR3 consists of 14 residues. Written as DNA, the CDR3 is TGTGCCAGCTCACCACCTAGTAGCAATCAGCCCCAGCATTTT. It is translated as CASSPPSSNQPQHF.

This clonotype occurred a few times. The V gene is TRBV6-2 or TRBV6-3, the J gene TRBJ2-3; 9 bases are shared with TRBD2. J lost 4 bases, V lost 7 bases, and 6 bases had no gene match. Germline CDR1 is MNHEY and CDR2 is SVGEGT. The CDR3 length is 14 residues. The CDR3 sequence is CASILAGVPDTQYF. CDR3 sequence (DNA): TGTGCCAGCATATTAGCGGGAGTCCCAGATACGCAGTATTTT.

In its sample, this clonotype was seen a few times. This sequence joins TRBV5-1 and TRBJ2-7; 9 bases agree with TRBD1. Per the germline V gene, CDR1 is SGHRS and CDR2 is YFSETQ. CDR3 length: 15 amino acids. V was pared by 0 bases and J by 5 bases, with 6 bases of the junction left unmatched. The CDR3 nucleotides are TGCGCCAGCAGCTTGGCGGGACAGGGTTCCCACGAGCAGTACTTC. Protein product: CASSLAGQGSHEQYF.

The V gene is TRBV4-1, the J gene TRBJ1-2; 8 bases line up with TRBD1. The CDR3 has 13 amino acids. Germline V gives CDR1 MGHRA, CDR2 YSYEKL. V gave up 5 bases and J gave up 7 bases; unmatched junction bases: 6. CDR3 coding DNA: TGCGCCAGCAGCGGGACAGGTTCCCCTGGCTACACCTTC. Amino acid sequence: CASSGTGSPGYTF.

This clonotype appeared a few times. The chain links TRBV12-3 or TRBV12-4 to TRBJ2-7; maybe TRBD1 (5 bases). V shed 1 base and J shed 6 bases, with 10 bases lying between them. The CDR3 is 13 amino acids. This CDR3 reads CASSLGPGFEQYF. The CDR3 DNA reads TGTGCCAGCAGTTTAGGCCCAGGGTTCGAGCAGTACTTC.

This clonotype occurred a few times. The chain joins TRBV7-2 to TRBJ2-3; 9 bases map to TRBD2. The V segment lost 1 base and the J segment 0 bases; nucleotides outside the gene matches: 5. The CDR3 runs to 17 residues. The V gene's germline CDR1 is SGHTA and CDR2 FQGNSA. The CDR3 nucleotides are TGTGCCAGCAGCTTAGGAGTAGCGGGGGCTAGCACAGATACGCAGTATTTT. Its translation is CASSLGVAGASTDTQYF.

V is TRBV25-1 and J is TRBJ2-4, with D possibly being TRBD2 (6 bases). Germline CDR1 reads MGHDK; CDR2 reads SYGVNS. V lost 1 base, J lost 13 bases, and 20 bases lay in between. The CDR3 covers 15 residues. In nucleotides, the CDR3 is TGTGCCAGCAGTGAATTGATAGCGGCGACCTACAAGCAGTACTTC. This encodes CASSELIAATYKQYF.

This clonotype has more than one count but fewer than ten. The rearrangement joins TRBV4-1 to TRBJ2-5, with 8 bases fitting TRBD2. Germline CDR1 and CDR2: MGHRA and YSYEKL. V was clipped by 4 bases and J by 5 bases; unmatched bases: 9. This CDR3 region has 15 residues. The chain's CDR3 is CASSPLRGGVETQYF. CDR3 sequence (DNA): TGCGCCAGCAGCCCCCTCCGGGGGGGCGTCGAGACCCAGTACTTC.

The J gene is TRBJ1-2, the V gene TRBV10-2; D not resolved. Germline V CDR1 and CDR2: WSHSY, SAAADI. The V end was cut by 3 bases, the J end by 7 bases, with 9 bases between. The CDR3 loop spans 12 amino acids. CDR3: CASSDPGGGYTF. The CDR3 coding sequence is TGCGCCAGCAGTGATCCAGGTGGTGGCTACACCTTC.

In its sample, this clonotype was seen many times. This chain connects TRBV29-1 to TRBJ2-7; 8 nucleotides line up with TRBD2. This CDR3 comprises 15 residues. V lost 4 bases and J lost 2; bases outside the gene matches: 10. Germline CDR1 is SQVTM and CDR2 is ANQGSEA. The CDR3 nucleotides read TGCAGCGTTGCCAACGCCGGGACTAGTCCCTACGAGCAGTACTTC. This translates into CSVANAGTSPYEQYF.

The sample holds a few counts of this clonotype. The chain carries TRBV7-9 and TRBJ2-7; D unresolved. The CDR3 totals 14 residues. Germline loops: CDR1 SEHNR, CDR2 FQNEAQ (reference sequence). V shed 5 bases and J shed 6 bases, with 17 bases lying between them. As DNA, the CDR3 is TGTGCCAGCAGCACTCACCGAACGCAACTCGAGCAGTACTTC. This translates into CASSTHRTQLEQYF.

The DNA for the CDR3 is TGCAGTGCCGCCAGGACCGCAAACTCCTACGAGCAGTACTTC. Its protein product is CSAARTANSYEQYF. The V call is TRBV20-1, the J call TRBJ2-7; D ambiguous. Germline CDR1 reads DFQATT; CDR2 reads SNEGSKA (reference sequence). V was clipped by 6 bases and J by 0 bases, with 15 bases between them. There are 14 residues in the CDR3.

This clonotype was counted a few times. This chain uses TRBV2 with TRBJ2-7; perhaps D is TRBD1 or TRBD2 (5 bases each). This CDR3 contains 16 residues. Looked up from germline, CDR1 is SNHLY and CDR2 is FYNNEI. The V gene lost 5 bases and the J gene lost 3 bases, with 20 bases spanning the gap. The CDR3: CASSNLRGAAGYEQYF. CDR3 nucleotide sequence: TGTGCCAGCAGTAACCTTCGGGGCGCCGCGGGCTACGAGCAGTACTTC. The full variable domain, with the rest looked up from reference TRBV2 and TRBJ2-7, is EPEVTQTPSHQVTQMGQEVILRCVPISNHLYFYWYRQILGQKVEFLVSFYNNEISEKSEIFDDQFSVERPDGSNFTLKIRSTKLEDSAMYFCASSNLRGAAGYEQYFGPGTRLTVT.